The 12 T cell receptor beta chains reported below all come from one sample, sequenced in a study of blood T cell dynamics during melanoma immunotherapy. The method was immunoSEQ multiplex PCR; TCRdb's version includes in-frame clones alone and lacks a portion of them. The table has 8,800 or so clones, about 85% seen once. Time point described: week 3, after first cycle of checkpoint inhibitor. The material was blood, obtained from a patient treated with checkpoint blockade. Source of these receptors: a human donor with melanoma.

The rearrangement uses TRBV29-1 and TRBJ1-5; 7 bases match TRBD1. Germline V lookup: CDR1 SQVTM, CDR2 ANQGSEA. The CDR3 is 12 amino acids. V shed 5 bases and J 7 bases; nucleotides not matched to a gene: 5. The CDR3 loop reads CSVSQGDQPQHF. The CDR3 DNA is TGCAGCGTTTCCCAGGGGGACCAGCCCCAGCATTTT.

CDR3 sequence (DNA): TGTGCCAGCAGCTTAGCGGAGGGGAAGGGTGGCTACACCTTC. Translating gives CASSLAEGKGGYTF. The rearrangement joins TRBV7-9 to TRBJ1-2; a possible D gene is TRBD1 (5 bases). The CDR3 is 14 amino acids. The germline CDR1 and CDR2 sequences are SEHNR and FQNEAQ (reference sequence). V was shortened by 0 bases and J by 7 bases, with 12 bases between the two germline ends.

The V call is TRBV4-3, the J call TRBJ1-1; perhaps TRBD1 as D (5 bases). CDR1 LGHNA and CDR2 YSLEER come from the germline V gene. V lost 3 bases and J 6 bases, leaving 20 bases between the germline ends. The CDR3 contains 16 residues. The CDR3 loop reads CASSHRVGAVGSEAFF. The CDR3 DNA sequence: TGCGCCAGCAGCCACAGGGTAGGGGCAGTGGGCTCTGAAGCTTTCTTT.

The chain recombines TRBV5-1 with TRBJ2-7; no clear D. Looked up from germline, CDR1 is SGHRS and CDR2 is YFSETQ. Trimming stripped 1 base from V and 6 bases from J, with 11 bases between. The CDR3 runs to 13 residues. The CDR3 protein is CASSLIDLSEQYF. The DNA for the CDR3 is TGCGCCAGCAGCTTGATAGACCTCTCCGAGCAGTACTTC.

The J gene is TRBJ1-1, the V gene TRBV2, with D tentatively TRBD1 (5 bases). The CDR3 is 15 amino acids. CDR1 SNHLY and CDR2 FYNNEI come from the germline V gene. The germline V and J ends were trimmed by 3 bases and 1 base, with 12 bases remaining between them. CDR3 in amino acids: CASSDHTGTNTEAFF. In DNA form, the CDR3 reads TGTGCCAGCAGTGATCATACCGGGACGAACACTGAAGCTTTCTTT.

The table lists this clone with a few counts. The chain links TRBV4-2 to TRBJ1-2, with D maybe TRBD1 (6 bases). CDR3 size: 15 residues. Germline V gene lookup returns CDR1 LGHNA and CDR2 YNFKEQ. Trimming took off 0 bases at V and 4 bases at J, with 12 bases between the two ends. The CDR3 nucleotides read TGTGCCAGCAGCCAAGAGGTCACAGGGCCCTATGGCTACACCTTC. It codes for CASSQEVTGPYGYTF.

The chain couples TRBV6-1 to TRBJ2-7; D may be TRBD2 (5 bases). The V end lost 0 bases, the J end lost 2 bases, and 8 bases lay between the germline ends. Per the germline V gene, CDR1 is MNHNS and CDR2 is SASEGT. The CDR3 runs to 14 residues. This chain's CDR3 is CASSEAGLTYEQYF. The CDR3 DNA reads TGTGCCAGCAGTGAAGCCGGACTGACCTACGAGCAGTACTTC.

This clone was seen a handful of times. The V gene is TRBV4-3, the J gene TRBJ2-5; TRBD2 matches 9 bases. This CDR3 comprises 15 residues. The V segment lost 0 bases and the J segment 1 base; nucleotides outside the gene matches: 0. In germline, CDR1 is LGHNA, CDR2 YSLEER. The CDR3 DNA reads as TGCGCCAGCAGCCAAGAGCGGGGGGGCCAAGAGACCCAGTACTTC. This gives the protein CASSQERGGQETQYF.

This rearrangement joins TRBV5-1 to TRBJ1-1; D might be TRBD1 (5 bases). This CDR3 has 14 residues. With 4 bases removed from V and 1 base from J, the gap between germline ends came to 11 bases. Germline values: CDR1 SGHRS, CDR2 YFSETQ. CDR3 in DNA: TGCGCCAGCAGCCCGGGGGGACCGAACACTGAAGCTTTCTTT. It yields the protein CASSPGGPNTEAFF.

In DNA form, the CDR3 reads TGTGCCAGCAGTTCCCCAGTGAAGGGTGAAAAACTGTTTTTT. Residues: CASSSPVKGEKLFF. J is TRBJ1-4 and V is TRBV6-5; no reliable D call. This CDR3 has 14 residues. V lost 4 bases, J lost 7 bases, and 13 bases lay in between. Per germline, CDR1 MNHEY and CDR2 SVGAGI.

The chain has TRBV16 and TRBJ1-2; no clear D. V lost 2 bases to trimming and J lost 7 bases, with 14 bases between them. This CDR3 has 14 residues. Germline V gives CDR1 KGHSY, CDR2 FQNENV. The CDR3: CASSQEEGISGYTF. The CDR3 DNA sequence: TGTGCCAGCAGCCAAGAGGAGGGTATCTCTGGCTACACCTTC.

The J gene is TRBJ2-7, the V gene TRBV7-8, with 11 bases identical to TRBD2. CDR3 length: 15 residues. Germline CDR1 reads SGHVS; CDR2 reads FQNEAQ. The ends lost 6 bases at V and 2 bases at J; junction bases unmatched: 6. CDR3 coding DNA: TGTGCCAGCAGGTCACTAGCGGGGGCCCCCTACGAGCAGTACTTC. It encodes CASRSLAGAPYEQYF.